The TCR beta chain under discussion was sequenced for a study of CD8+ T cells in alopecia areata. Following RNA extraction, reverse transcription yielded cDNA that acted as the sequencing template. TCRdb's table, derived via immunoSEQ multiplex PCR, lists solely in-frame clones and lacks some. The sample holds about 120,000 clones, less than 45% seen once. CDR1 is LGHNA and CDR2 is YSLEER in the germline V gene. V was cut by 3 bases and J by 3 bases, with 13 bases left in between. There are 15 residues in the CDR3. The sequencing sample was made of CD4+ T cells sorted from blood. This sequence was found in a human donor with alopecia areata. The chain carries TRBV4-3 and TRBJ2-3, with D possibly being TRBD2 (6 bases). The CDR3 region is CASSQEGMRTDTQYF. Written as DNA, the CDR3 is TGCGCCAGCAGCCAGGAGGGGATGAGGACAGATACGCAGTATTTT.